This T cell receptor beta chain derives from a study of blood T cells in healthy people across ages. Germline CDR1 ENHRY, CDR2 SYGVKD. The V and J ends lost 7 bases and 7 bases respectively, with 16 bases between them. This CDR3 contains 13 residues. The use of a sample-barcoded 5' primer and a J-beta primer mix characterized a second PCR of roughly 7 to 11 cycles. A template-switch adaptor with 12 random nucleotides tagged each cDNA molecule. TCRdb analysed the 5' RACE reads with MiXCR anew, one entry per CDR3 protein. The data hold over 700,000 distinct CDR3 sequences, with 20% to 30% observed a single time. The same sample was also used in a study of T cells of mothers and their children. That source notes: An overlap that was slightly higher, though non-significant, was seen in related mother-child pairs versus unrelated pairs.

The V and J genes are TRBV10-3 and TRBJ1-2; D unresolved. The clonotype originates from a boy between 10 and 17 years old in good health. Sequenced sample: blood. The CDR3 DNA sequence: TGTGCCATCACTAAGTGTACTACGTGTGGCTACACCTTC. Encoded protein: CAITKCTTCGYTF.